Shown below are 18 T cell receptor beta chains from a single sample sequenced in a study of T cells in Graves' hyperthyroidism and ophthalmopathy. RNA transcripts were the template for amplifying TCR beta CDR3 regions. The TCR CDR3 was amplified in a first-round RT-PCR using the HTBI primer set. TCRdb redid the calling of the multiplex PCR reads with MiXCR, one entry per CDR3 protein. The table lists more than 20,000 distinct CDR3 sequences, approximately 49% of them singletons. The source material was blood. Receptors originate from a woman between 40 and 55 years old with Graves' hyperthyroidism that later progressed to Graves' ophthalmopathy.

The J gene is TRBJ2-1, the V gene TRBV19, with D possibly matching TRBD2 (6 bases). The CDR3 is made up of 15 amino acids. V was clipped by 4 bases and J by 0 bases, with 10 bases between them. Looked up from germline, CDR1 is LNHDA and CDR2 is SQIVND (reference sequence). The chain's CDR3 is CASSTGLRSYNEQFF. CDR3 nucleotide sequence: TGTGCCAGTAGTACGGGACTCCGCTCCTACAATGAGCAGTTCTTC.

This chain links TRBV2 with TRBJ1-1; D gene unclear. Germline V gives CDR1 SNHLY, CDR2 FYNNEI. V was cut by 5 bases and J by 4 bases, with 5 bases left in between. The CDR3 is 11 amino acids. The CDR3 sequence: CASSKTTEAFF. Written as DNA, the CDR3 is TGTGCCAGCAGTAAGACCACTGAAGCTTTCTTT. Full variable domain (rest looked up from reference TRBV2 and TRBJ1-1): EPEVTQTPSHQVTQMGQEVILRCVPISNHLYFYWYRQILGQKVEFLVSFYNNEISEKSEIFDDQFSVERPDGSNFTLKIRSTKLEDSAMYFCASSKTTEAFFGQGTRLTVV.

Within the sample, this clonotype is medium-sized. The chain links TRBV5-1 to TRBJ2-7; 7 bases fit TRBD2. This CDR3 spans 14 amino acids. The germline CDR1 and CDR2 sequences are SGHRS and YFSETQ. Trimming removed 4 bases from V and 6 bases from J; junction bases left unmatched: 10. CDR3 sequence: CASSDTGGLSEQYF. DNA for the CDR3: TGCGCCAGCAGCGACACGGGAGGTCTGTCCGAGCAGTACTTC.

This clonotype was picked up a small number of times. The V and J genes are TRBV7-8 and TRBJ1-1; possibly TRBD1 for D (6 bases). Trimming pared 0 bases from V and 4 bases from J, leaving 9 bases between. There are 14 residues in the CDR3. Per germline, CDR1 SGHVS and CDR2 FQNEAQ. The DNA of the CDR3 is TGTGCCAGCAGCTTAGCGAAAGGGGGCACTGAAGCTTTCTTT. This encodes CASSLAKGGTEAFF.

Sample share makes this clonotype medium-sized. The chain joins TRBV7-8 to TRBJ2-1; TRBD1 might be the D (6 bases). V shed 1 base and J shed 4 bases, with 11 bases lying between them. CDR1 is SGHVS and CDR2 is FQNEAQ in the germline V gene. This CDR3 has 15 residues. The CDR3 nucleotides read TGTGCCAGCAGCTTAGTAGGGGGATTGTACAATGAGCAGTTCTTC. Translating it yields CASSLVGGLYNEQFF.

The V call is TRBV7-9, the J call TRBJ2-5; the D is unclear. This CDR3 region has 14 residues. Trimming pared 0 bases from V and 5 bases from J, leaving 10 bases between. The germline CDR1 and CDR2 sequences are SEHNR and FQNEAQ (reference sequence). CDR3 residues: CASSLAGWGETQYF. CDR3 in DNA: TGTGCCAGCAGCTTAGCAGGGTGGGGTGAGACCCAGTACTTC. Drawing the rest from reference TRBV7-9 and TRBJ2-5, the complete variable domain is DTGVSQNPRHKITKRGQNVTFRCDPISEHNRLYWYRQTLGQGPEFLTYFQNEAQLEKSRLLSDRFSAERPKGSFSTLEIQRTEQGDSAMYLCASSLAGWGETQYFGPGTRLLVL.

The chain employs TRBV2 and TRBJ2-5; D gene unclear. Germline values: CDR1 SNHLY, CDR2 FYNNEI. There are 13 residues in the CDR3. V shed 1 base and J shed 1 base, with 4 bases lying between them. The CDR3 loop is CASSEGPQETQYF. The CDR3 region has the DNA TGTGCCAGCAGTGAAGGACCCCAAGAGACCCAGTACTTC.

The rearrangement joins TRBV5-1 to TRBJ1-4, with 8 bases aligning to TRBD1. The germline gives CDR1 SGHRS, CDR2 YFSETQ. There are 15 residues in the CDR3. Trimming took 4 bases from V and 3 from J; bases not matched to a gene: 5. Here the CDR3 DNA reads TGCGCCAGCAGCCTGGACAGGGTAGCTAATGAAAAACTGTTTTTT. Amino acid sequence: CASSLDRVANEKLFF.

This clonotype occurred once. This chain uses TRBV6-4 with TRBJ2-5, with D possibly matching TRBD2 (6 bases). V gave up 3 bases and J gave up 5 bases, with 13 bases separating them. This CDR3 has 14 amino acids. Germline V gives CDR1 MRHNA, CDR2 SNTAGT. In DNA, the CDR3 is TGTGCCAGCAGTGAAGGGGCGCGGGACGAGACCCAGTACTTC. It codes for CASSEGARDETQYF.

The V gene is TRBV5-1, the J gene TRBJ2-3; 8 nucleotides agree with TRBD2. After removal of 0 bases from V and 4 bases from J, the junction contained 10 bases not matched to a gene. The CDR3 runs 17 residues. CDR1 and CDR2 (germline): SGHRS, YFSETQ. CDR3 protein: CASSLGSGNLGADTQYF. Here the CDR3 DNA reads TGCGCCAGCAGCTTGGGTAGCGGGAACTTAGGGGCAGATACGCAGTATTTT.

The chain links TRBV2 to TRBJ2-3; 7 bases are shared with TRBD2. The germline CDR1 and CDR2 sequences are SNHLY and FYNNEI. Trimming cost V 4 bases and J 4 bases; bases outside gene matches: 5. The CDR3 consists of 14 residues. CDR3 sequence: CASSAGGSSDTQYF. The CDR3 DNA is TGTGCCAGCAGTGCCGGCGGGAGCTCAGATACGCAGTATTTT.

The CDR3 DNA reads as TGCGCCAGCAGTCCAACGCGGGAGACCCCTAGGCAGTATTTT. It is translated as CASSPTRETPRQYF. The chain links TRBV5-1 to TRBJ2-3; 7 bases match TRBD2. V lost 5 bases to trimming and J lost 11 bases; unmatched junction nucleotides: 14. The germline V gene has CDR1 SGHRS and CDR2 YFSETQ. The CDR3 totals 14 residues.

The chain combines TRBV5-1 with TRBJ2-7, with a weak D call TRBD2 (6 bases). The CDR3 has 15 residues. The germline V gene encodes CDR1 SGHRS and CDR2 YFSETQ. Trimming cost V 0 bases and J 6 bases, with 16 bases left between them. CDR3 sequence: CASSLGDGGRSEQYF. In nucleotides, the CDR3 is TGCGCCAGCAGCTTGGGGGACGGGGGTAGAAGCGAGCAGTACTTC.

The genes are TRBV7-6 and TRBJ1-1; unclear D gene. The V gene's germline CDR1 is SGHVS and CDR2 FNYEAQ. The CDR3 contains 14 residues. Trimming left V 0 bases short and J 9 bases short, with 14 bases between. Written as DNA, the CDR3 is TGTGCCAGCAGCTTAGCACTAGAATCGAACCAAGCTTTCTTT. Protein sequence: CASSLALESNQAFF.

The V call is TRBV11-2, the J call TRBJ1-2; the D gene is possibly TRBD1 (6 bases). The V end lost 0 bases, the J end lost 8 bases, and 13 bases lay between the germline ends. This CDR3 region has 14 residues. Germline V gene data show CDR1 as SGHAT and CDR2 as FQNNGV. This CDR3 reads CASSLDEGEKGYTF. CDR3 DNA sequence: TGTGCCAGCAGCTTAGATGAGGGGGAGAAGGGCTACACCTTC.

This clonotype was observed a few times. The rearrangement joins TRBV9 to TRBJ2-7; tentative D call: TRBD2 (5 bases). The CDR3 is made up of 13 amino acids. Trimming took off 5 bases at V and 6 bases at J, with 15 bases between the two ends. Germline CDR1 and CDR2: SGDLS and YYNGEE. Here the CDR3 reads CASSSEVGAEQYF. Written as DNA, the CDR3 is TGTGCCAGCAGTTCCGAGGTGGGAGCCGAGCAGTACTTC.

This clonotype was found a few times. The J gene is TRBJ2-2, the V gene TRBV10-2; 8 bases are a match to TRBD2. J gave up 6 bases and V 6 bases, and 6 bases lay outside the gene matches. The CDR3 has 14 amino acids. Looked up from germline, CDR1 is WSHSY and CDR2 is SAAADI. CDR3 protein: CASRGSGIAGELFF. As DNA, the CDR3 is TGCGCCAGCAGGGGTAGCGGGATAGCCGGGGAGCTGTTTTTT.

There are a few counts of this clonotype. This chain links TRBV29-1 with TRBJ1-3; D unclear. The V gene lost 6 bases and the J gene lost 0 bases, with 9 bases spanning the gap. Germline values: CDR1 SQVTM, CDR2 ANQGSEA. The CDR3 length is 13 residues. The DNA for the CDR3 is TGCAGCGTCGACAAGATCTCTGGAAACACCATATATTTT. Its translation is CSVDKISGNTIYF. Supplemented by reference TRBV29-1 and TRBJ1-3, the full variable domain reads SAVISQKPSRDICQRGTSLTIQCQVDSQVTMMFWYRQQPGQSLTLIATANQGSEATYESGFVIDKFPISRPNLTFSTLTVSNMSPEDSSIYLCSVDKISGNTIYFGEGSWLTVV.